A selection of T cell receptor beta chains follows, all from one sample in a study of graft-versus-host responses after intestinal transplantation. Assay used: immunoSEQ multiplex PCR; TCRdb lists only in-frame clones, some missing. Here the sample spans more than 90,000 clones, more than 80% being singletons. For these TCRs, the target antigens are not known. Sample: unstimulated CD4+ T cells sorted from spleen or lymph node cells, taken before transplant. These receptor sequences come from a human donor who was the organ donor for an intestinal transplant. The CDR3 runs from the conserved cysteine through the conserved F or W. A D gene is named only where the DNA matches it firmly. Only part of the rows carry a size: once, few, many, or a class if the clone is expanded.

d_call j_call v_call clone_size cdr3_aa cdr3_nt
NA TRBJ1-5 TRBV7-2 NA CASSLKGGNQPQHF TGTGCCAGCAGCTTAAAAGGGGGCAATCAGCCCCAGCATTTT
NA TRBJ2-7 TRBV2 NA CASSDPGLSGYEQYF TGTGCCAGCAGTGACCCGGGCCTGTCAGGCTACGAGCAGTACTTC
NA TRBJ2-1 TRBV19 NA CASSQGRPTEQFF TGTGCCAGTAGTCAGGGCCGGCCCACTGAGCAGTTCTTC
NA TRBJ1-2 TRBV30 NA CAWSSGQYGYTF TGTGCCTGGAGTTCAGGACAGTATGGCTACACCTTC
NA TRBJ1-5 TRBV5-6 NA CASSQSGLSNQPQHF TGTGCCAGCAGTCAGTCTGGCCTTAGCAATCAGCCCCAGCATTTT
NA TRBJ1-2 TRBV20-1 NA CSAVAAYGYTF TGCAGTGCCGTCGCGGCCTATGGCTACACCTTC
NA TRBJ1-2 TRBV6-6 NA CASSLANYGYTF TGTGCCAGCAGTTTGGCTAACTATGGCTACACCTTC
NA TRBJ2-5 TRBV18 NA CASSPRKETQYF TGTGCCAGCTCACCAAGGAAAGAGACCCAGTACTTC
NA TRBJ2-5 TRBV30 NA CAWSGGGSLETQYF TGTGCCTGGAGTGGTGGAGGGAGTCTAGAGACCCAGTACTTC
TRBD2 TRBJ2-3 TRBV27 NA CASSTRTSGSADTQYF TGTGCCAGCAGTACCAGGACTAGCGGGAGCGCAGATACGCAGTATTTT
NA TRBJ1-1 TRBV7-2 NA CASSLASHTEAFF TGTGCCAGCAGCCTGGCCTCTCACACTGAAGCTTTCTTT
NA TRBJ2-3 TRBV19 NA CASSRDGKRTDTQYF TGTGCCAGTAGTCGGGACGGTAAACGCACAGATACGCAGTATTTT
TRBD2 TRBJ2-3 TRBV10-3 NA CAIKGLATDTQYF TGTGCCATCAAAGGACTAGCCACAGATACGCAGTATTTT
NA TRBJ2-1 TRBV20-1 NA CSARGGDRQFF TGCAGTGCAAGAGGCGGGGACAGACAGTTCTTC
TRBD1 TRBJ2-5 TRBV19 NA CASSPIQGQNLKETQYF TGTGCCAGTAGTCCTATCCAGGGACAGAATTTGAAAGAGACCCAGTACTTC
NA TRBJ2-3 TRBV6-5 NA CASSTKRGTDTQYF TGTGCCAGCAGTACCAAAAGAGGGACAGATACGCAGTATTTT
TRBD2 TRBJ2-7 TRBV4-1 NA CASSQGVTSGTGLHEQYF TGCGCCAGCAGCCAAGGAGTAACTAGCGGGACGGGTCTCCACGAGCAGTACTTC
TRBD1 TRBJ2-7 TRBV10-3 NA CAIRFDRDLPLYF TGTGCCATCAGATTCGACAGGGACCTCCCATTGTACTTC
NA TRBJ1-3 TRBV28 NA CASTRGGLKVGGNTIYF TGTGCCAGCACGAGAGGTGGTCTGAAGGTCGGTGGAAACACCATATATTTT
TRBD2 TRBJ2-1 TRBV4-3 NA CASSQGLAGAYNEQFF TGCGCCAGCAGCCAAGGCCTAGCGGGGGCTTACAATGAGCAGTTCTTC
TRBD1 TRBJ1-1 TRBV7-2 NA CASSLGGTGGTEAFF TGTGCCAGCAGCTTAGGAGGGACAGGGGGCACTGAAGCTTTCTTT
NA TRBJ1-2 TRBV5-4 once CASSLGGWGPPPYGYTF TGTGCCAGCAGCTTGGGGGGCTGGGGGCCACCCCCCTATGGCTACACCTTC
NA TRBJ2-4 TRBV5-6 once CASSFPQGAKNIQYF TGTGCCAGCAGCTTTCCCCAGGGAGCCAAAAACATTCAGTACTTC
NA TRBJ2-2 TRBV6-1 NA CASSAGTPNTGELFF TGTGCCAGCAGCGCCGGGACTCCGAACACCGGGGAGCTGTTTTTT
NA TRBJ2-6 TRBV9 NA CASSVVDSSFSGANVLTF TGTGCCAGCAGCGTAGTTGACAGCTCCTTCTCTGGGGCCAACGTCCTGACTTTC
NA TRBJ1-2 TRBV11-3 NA CASSLPTVLTWDYGYTF TGTGCCAGCAGCCTACCAACTGTACTAACGTGGGACTATGGCTACACCTTC
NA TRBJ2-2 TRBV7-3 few CASSLMGTLNTGELFF TGTGCCAGCAGCTTAATGGGCACCTTAAACACCGGGGAGCTGTTTTTT
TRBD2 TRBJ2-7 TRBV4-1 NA CASSQALGTSPYEQYF TGCGCCAGCAGCCAGGCCCTCGGGACTAGCCCCTACGAGCAGTACTTC